These 10 T cell receptor beta chains were all obtained from the same sample, sequenced in a study of beta chain features in type 1 diabetes. cDNA synthesis used the whole RNA isolate, giving expressed TCRB sequences. Using immunoSEQ multiplex PCR, the repertoire was profiled, and TCRdb retains in-frame clones only, with some absent. The table lists about 130,000 clones, around a tenth of them singletons. Sequencing was carried out using central memory CD4+ T cells from blood. The receptors were gathered from a man younger than 35 in good health.

This clone has a handful of counts. The chain uses TRBV19 and TRBJ2-7; D call uncertain. The CDR3 is made up of 13 amino acids. V dropped 3 bases and J dropped 1 base, with 7 bases sitting between them. The germline V gene has CDR1 LNHDA and CDR2 SQIVND (reference sequence). The CDR3 DNA sequence: TGTGCCAGTAGTATGAGGCGGTCCTACGAGCAGTACTTC. It is translated as CASSMRRSYEQYF.

The rearrangement joins TRBV7-2 to TRBJ2-1, with 11 bases that match TRBD1. Germline V gives CDR1 SGHTA, CDR2 FQGNSA. Trimming removed 5 bases from V and 8 bases from J; junction bases left unmatched: 5. The length of the CDR3 is 14 residues. The CDR3 region has the DNA TGTGCCAGCAGCACGGACAGGGGGCTAGATGAGCAGTTCTTC. Translating gives CASSTDRGLDEQFF.

This clone was observed a few times. The rearrangement joins TRBV7-2 to TRBJ2-2, with TRBD2 as a possible D gene (6 bases). Germline V gene data show CDR1 as SGHTA and CDR2 as FQGNSA. Trimming took 5 bases from V and 7 from J, leaving 11 bases between them. The CDR3 covers 13 residues. The CDR3 DNA reads TGTGCCAGCAGCCCGGGGGATCGCGGGGAGCTGTTTTTT. This codes for CASSPGDRGELFF.

This clone was seen only a few times. V usage is TRBV7-2 and J usage is TRBJ1-5; 8 positions agree with TRBD1. With 3 bases clipped from V and 0 bases from J, the junction kept 4 bases outside the gene matches. Germline-derived CDR1 and CDR2 are SGHTA and FQGNSA. The CDR3 has 16 residues. DNA for the CDR3: TGTGCCAGCAGCTTTGGGACAGGATATAGCAATCAGCCCCAGCATTTT. Translating it yields CASSFGTGYSNQPQHF. Complete variable domain (other parts from reference TRBV7-2 and TRBJ1-5): GAGVSQSPSNKVTEKGKDVELRCDPISGHTALYWYRQSLGQGLEFLIYFQGNSAPDKSGLPSDRFSAERTGGSVSTLTIQRTQQEDSAVYLCASSFGTGYSNQPQHFGDGTRLSIL.

This clone was observed a few times. This chain joins TRBV19 and TRBJ1-4; possible D gene TRBD1, 5 bases. The CDR3 sequence is 14 residues long. Germline V gene sequence: CDR1 LNHDA, CDR2 SQIVND (reference sequence). V was clipped by 11 bases and J by 0 bases, with 13 bases between them. CDR3 sequence reads: CASGGMATNEKLFF. The CDR3 DNA reads TGTGCCTCGGGGGGGATGGCAACTAATGAAAAACTGTTTTTT.

This clone has more than one count but fewer than ten. The gene calls are TRBV18 and TRBJ2-2, with D perhaps TRBD2 (5 bases). Germline V lookup: CDR1 KGHSH, CDR2 LQKENI. The CDR3 has 16 amino acids. V was cut by 3 bases and J by 5 bases, with 16 bases left in between. CDR3 sequence: CASSPQTTGGTGELFF. The CDR3 DNA follows: TGTGCCAGCTCACCTCAAACCACGGGCGGGACCGGGGAGCTGTTTTTT.

This clone was seen more than once but under ten times. This rearrangement joins TRBV7-3 to TRBJ2-2, with a weak D call TRBD1 (5 bases). Between the trimmed V and J ends, which lost 0 bases and 7 bases, there was a span of 9 bases. CDR3 size: 14 residues. The germline CDR1 and CDR2 sequences are SGHTA and FQGTGA. In DNA, the CDR3 is TGTGCCAGCAGCTTAACACAGGAATTCGGGGAGCTGTTTTTT. It yields the protein CASSLTQEFGELFF.

This clone was picked up a small number of times. V gene TRBV5-1 combines with J gene TRBJ2-5; TRBD1 aligns across 11 bases. In germline, CDR1 is SGHRS, CDR2 YFSETQ. Unmatched junction bases numbered 7, after V lost 4 bases and J lost 2 bases. The CDR3 sequence is 16 residues long. The CDR3 loop reads CASSRTWDRGQETQYF. The CDR3 nucleotides read TGCGCCAGCAGCCGGACGTGGGACAGGGGGCAAGAGACCCAGTACTTC.

This clone came up once. The chain has TRBV27 and TRBJ2-2; 8 bases match TRBD2. Looked up from germline, CDR1 is MNHEY and CDR2 is SMNVEV (reference sequence). The CDR3 covers 17 residues. The V gene end was trimmed by 2 bases and the J gene end by 0 bases; junction bases not matched to a gene: 5. CDR3 loop: CASSLERGTTNTGELFF. The CDR3 region has the DNA TGTGCCAGCAGTTTAGAGCGGGGGACCACGAACACCGGGGAGCTGTTTTTT.

V usage is TRBV7-9 and J usage is TRBJ2-7; D may be TRBD2 (5 bases). The germline V gene encodes CDR1 SEHNR and CDR2 FQNEAQ (reference sequence). The CDR3 covers 14 residues. The ends were cut back, 0 bases at V and 1 base at J, with 7 bases in the middle. The CDR3 protein is CASSLAEVSYEQYF. The DNA of the CDR3 is TGTGCCAGCAGCTTAGCGGAGGTTTCCTACGAGCAGTACTTC.